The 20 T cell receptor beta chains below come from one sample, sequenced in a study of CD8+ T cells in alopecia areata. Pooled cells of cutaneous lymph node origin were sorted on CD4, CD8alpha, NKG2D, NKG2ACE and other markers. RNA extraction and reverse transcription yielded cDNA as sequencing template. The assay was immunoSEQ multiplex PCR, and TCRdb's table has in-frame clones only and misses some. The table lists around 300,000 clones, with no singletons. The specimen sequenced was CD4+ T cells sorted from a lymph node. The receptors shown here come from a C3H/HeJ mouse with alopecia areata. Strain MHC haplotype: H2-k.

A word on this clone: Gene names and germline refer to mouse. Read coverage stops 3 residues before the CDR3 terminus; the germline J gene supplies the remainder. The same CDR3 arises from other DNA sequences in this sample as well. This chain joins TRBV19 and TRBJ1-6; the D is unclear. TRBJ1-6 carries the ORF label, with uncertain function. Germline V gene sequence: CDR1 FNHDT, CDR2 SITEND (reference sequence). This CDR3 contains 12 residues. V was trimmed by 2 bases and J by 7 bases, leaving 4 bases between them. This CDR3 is CASSIRNSPLYF. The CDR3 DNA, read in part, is TGTGCCAGCAGTATCAGAAATTCGCCC.

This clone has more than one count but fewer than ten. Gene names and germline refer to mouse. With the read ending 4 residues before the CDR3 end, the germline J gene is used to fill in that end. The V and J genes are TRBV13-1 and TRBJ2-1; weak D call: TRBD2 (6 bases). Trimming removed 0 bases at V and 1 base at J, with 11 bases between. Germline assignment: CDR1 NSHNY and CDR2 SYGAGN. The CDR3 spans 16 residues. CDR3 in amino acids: CASSDDRGDNYAEQFF. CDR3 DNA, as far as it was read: TGTGCCAGCAGTGATGACCGGGGGGACAACTATGCT.

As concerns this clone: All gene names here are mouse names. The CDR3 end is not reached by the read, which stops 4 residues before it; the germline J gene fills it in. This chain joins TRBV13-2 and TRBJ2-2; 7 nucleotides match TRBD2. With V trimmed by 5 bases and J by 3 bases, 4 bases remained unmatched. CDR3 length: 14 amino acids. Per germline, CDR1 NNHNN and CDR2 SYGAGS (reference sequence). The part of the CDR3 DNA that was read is TGTGCCAGCGGCCCTGGGGGTGACACCGGG. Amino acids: CASGPGGDTG. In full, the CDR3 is CASGPGGDTGQLYF.

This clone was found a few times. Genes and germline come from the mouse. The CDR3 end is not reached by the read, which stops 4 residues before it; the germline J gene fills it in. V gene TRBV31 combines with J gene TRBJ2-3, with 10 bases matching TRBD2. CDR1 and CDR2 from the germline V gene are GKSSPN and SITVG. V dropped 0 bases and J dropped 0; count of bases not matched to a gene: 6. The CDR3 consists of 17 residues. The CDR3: CAWSLPGLGSSAETLYF. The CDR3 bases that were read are TGTGCCTGGAGTCTCCCGGGACTGGGGTCTAGTGCAGAA.

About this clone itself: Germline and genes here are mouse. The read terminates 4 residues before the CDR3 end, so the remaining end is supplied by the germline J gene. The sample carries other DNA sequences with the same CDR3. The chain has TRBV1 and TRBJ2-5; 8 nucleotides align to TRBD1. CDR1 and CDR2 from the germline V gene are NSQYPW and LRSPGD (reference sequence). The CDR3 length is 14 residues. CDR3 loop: CTCSASQGADTQYF. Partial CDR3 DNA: TGCACCTGCAGTGCCTCGCAGGGGGCGGAC.

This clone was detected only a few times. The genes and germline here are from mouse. The sequenced part of the CDR3 DNA is TGTGCCAGCAGTCCGGACATTGCAAACACA. Protein: CASSPDIANT. The complete CDR3 sequence is CASSPDIANTEVFF. The chain employs TRBV13-1 and TRBJ1-1; tentative D call: TRBD1 (5 bases). The read terminates 4 residues ahead of where the CDR3 ends, so the germline J gene completes it. The CDR3 covers 14 residues. Looked up from germline, CDR1 is NSHNY and CDR2 is SYGAGN. V shed 4 bases and J shed 0 bases, with 10 bases lying between them.

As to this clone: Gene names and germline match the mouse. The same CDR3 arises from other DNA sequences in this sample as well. The sequenced part of the CDR3 DNA is TGCACCTGCAGTGCAGGACAGACTAGTGCAGAA. It codes for CTCSAGQTSAE. The CDR3, in full, reads CTCSAGQTSAETLYF. V gene TRBV1 combines with J gene TRBJ2-3; TRBD1 is a possible D gene (5 bases). The read halts 4 residues ahead of the CDR3 end, with the missing end drawn from the germline J gene. Germline CDR1 reads NSQYPW; CDR2 reads LRSPGD (reference sequence). Trimming removed 1 base at V and 0 bases at J, with 8 bases between. CDR3 size: 15 residues.

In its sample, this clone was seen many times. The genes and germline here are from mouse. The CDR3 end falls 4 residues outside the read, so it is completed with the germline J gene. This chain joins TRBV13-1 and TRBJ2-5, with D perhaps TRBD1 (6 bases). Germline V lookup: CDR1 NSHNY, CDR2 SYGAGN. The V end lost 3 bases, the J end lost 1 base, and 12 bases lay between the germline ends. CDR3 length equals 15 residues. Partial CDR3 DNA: TGTGCCAGCAGTGCCAACAGGGATGACCAAGAC. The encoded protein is CASSANRDDQD. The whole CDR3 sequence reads CASSANRDDQDTQYF.

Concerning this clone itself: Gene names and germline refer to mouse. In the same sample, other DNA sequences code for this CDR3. The CDR3 here is CAWSLGLGQDTQYF. The sequenced CDR3 bases are TGTGCCTGGAGCCTCGGACTGGGCCAAGAC. The rearrangement uses TRBV31 and TRBJ2-5; 8 bases match TRBD2. The read ends 4 residues shy of where the CDR3 ends; the end is completed using the germline J gene. The germline V gene encodes CDR1 GKSSPN and CDR2 SITVG. The CDR3 is 14 amino acids. The trim removed 3 bases at V and 2 bases at J, leaving 4 bases unmatched.

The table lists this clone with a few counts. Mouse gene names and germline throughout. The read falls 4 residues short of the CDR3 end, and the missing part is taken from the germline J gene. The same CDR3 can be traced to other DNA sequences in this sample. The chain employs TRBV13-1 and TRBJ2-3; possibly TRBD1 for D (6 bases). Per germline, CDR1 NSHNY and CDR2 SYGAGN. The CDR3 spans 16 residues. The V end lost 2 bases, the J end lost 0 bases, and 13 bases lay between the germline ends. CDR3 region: CASSEAGTSSAETLYF. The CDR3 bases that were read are TGTGCCAGCAGTGAGGCCGGGACATCTAGTGCAGAA.

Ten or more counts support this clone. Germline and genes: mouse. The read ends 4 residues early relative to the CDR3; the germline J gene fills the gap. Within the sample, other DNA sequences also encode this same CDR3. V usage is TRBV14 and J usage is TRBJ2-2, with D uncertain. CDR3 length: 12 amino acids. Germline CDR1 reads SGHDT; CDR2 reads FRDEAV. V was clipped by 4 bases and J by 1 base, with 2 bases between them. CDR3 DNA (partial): TGTGCCAGCAGTCTAAACACCGGG. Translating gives CASSLNTG. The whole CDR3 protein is CASSLNTGQLYF.

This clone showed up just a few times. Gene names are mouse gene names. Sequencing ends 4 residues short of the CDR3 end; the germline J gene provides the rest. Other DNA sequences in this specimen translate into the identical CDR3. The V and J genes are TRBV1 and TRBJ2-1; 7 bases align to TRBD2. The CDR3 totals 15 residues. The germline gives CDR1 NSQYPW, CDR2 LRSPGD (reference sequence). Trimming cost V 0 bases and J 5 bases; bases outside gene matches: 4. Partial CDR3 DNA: TGCACCTGCAGTGCAGATGGGGGGTTCGATGCT. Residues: CTCSADGGFDA. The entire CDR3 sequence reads CTCSADGGFDAEQFF. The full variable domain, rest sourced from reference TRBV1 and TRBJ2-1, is VTLLEQNPRWRLVPRGQAVNLRCILKNSQYPWMSWYQQDLQKQLQWLFTLRSPGDKEVKSLPGADYLATRVTDTELRLQVANMSQGRTLYCTCSADGGFDAEQFFGPGTRLTVL.

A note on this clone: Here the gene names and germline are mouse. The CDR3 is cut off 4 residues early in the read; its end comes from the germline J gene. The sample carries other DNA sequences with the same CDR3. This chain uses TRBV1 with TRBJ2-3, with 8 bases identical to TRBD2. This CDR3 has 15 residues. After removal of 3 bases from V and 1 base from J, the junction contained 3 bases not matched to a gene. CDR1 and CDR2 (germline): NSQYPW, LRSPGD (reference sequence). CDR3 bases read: TGCACCTGCAGTGCCCCGGGACTGGGTGCAGAA. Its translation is CTCSAPGLGAE. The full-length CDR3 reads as CTCSAPGLGAETLYF.

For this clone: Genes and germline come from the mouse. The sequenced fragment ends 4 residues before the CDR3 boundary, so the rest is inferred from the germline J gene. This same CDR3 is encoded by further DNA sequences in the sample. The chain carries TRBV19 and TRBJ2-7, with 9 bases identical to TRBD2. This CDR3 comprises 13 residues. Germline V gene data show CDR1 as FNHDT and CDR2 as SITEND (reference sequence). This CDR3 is CASSPDWGYEQYF. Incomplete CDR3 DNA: TGTGCCAGCAGCCCGGACTGGGGATAT.

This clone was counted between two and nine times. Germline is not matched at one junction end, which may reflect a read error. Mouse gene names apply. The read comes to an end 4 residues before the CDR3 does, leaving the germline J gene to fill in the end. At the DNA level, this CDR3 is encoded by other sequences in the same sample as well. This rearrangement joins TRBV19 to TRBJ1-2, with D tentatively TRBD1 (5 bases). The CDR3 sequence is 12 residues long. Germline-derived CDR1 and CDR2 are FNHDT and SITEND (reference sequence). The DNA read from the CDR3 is TGCGCCAGCAGTCGAGGGGACTCC. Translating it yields CASSRGDS. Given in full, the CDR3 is CASSRGDSDYTF.

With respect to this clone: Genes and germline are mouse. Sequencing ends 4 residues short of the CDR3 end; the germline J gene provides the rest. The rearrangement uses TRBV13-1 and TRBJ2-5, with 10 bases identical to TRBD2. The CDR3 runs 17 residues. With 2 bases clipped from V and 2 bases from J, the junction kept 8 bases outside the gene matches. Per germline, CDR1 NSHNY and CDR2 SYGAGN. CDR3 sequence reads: CASSESPWGGGQDTQYF. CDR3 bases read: TGTGCCAGCAGTGAGTCCCCCTGGGGGGGCGGCCAAGAC.

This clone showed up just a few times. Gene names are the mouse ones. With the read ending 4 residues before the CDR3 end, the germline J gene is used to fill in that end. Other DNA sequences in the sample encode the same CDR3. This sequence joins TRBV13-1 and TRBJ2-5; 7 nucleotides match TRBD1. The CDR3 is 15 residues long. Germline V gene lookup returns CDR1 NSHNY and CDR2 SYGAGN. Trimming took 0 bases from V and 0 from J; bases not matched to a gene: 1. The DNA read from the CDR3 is TGTGCCAGCAGTGATGGCAGGGGGAACCAAGAC. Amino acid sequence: CASSDGRGNQD. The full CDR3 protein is CASSDGRGNQDTQYF.

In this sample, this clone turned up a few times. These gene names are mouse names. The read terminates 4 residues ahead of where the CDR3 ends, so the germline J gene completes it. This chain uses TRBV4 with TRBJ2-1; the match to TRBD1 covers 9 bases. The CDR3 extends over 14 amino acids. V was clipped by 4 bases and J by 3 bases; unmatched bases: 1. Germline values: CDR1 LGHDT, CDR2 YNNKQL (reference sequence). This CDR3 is CASSLTGGYAEQFF. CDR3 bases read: TGTGCCAGCAGCTTGACAGGGGGCTATGCT.

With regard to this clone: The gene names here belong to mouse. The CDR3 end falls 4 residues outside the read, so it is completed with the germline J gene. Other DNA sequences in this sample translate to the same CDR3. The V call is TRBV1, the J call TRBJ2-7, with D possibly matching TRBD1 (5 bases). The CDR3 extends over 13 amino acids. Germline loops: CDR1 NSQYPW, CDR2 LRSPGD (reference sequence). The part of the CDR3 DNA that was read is TGCACCTGCAGTGCAGGACAGAATTAT. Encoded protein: CTCSAGQNY. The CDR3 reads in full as CTCSAGQNYEQYF.

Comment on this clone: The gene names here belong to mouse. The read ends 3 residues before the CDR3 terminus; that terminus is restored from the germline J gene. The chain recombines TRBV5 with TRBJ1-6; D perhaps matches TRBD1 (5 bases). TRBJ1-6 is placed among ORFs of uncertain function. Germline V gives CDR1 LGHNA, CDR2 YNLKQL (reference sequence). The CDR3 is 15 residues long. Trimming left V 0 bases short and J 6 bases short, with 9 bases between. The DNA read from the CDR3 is TGTGCCAGCAGCCAAGATCAGGGTGGTAATTCGCCC. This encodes CASSQDQGGNSP. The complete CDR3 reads CASSQDQGGNSPLYF.